These 8 T cell receptor beta chains share one sample of origin, sequenced in a study of PD-L1 blockade in urothelial cancer. The method was immunoSEQ multiplex PCR; TCRdb's version includes in-frame clones alone and lacks a portion of them. Altogether about 110,000 clones are present, 85% to 95% being singletons, with the ten largest covering approximately 3.8%. The time point is: peripheral blood 6 weeks after treatment start. Material: PBMCs, obtained around atezolizumab (anti-PD-L1) treatment. These receptors were obtained from a man in his sixties with urothelial cancer.

V is TRBV9 and J is TRBJ2-7; TRBD2 matches 11 bases. Germline-derived CDR1 and CDR2 are SGDLS and YYNGEE. The CDR3 sequence is 16 residues long. The ends lost 0 bases at V and 7 bases at J; junction bases unmatched: 9. The CDR3 DNA sequence: TGTGCCAGCAGCGTAGAGCCGACTAGCGGGATGAGTGAGCAGTACTTC. Amino acid sequence: CASSVEPTSGMSEQYF.

The chain combines TRBV5-1 with TRBJ2-7; 10 nucleotides match TRBD2. The CDR3 is 15 residues long. Germline V gives CDR1 SGHRS, CDR2 YFSETQ. Trimming cost V 5 bases and J 5 bases; bases outside gene matches: 10. The CDR3 loop reads CASREGGLASNEQYF. DNA for the CDR3: TGCGCCAGCAGGGAGGGGGGACTAGCGTCGAACGAGCAGTACTTC.

Note on this clone: Other DNA sequences within the sample encode an identical CDR3. V usage is TRBV5-1 and J usage is TRBJ2-5, with D possibly matching TRBD1 (6 bases). The CDR3 extends over 14 amino acids. Trimming pared 2 bases from V and 3 bases from J, leaving 11 bases between. Germline V CDR1 and CDR2: SGHRS, YFSETQ. The CDR3 DNA is TGCGCCAGCAGCTTACGAGGGGGAGAAGAGACCCAGTACTTC. This sequence encodes CASSLRGGEETQYF.

This sequence joins TRBV6-1 and TRBJ1-2; no clear D gene. CDR3 size: 13 residues. The V end lost 3 bases, the J end lost 8 bases, and 13 bases lay between the germline ends. CDR1 is MNHNS, CDR2 SASEGT, per germline. CDR3 loop: CASSESIGRGYTF. The DNA of the CDR3 is TGTGCCAGCAGTGAGTCTATTGGTCGCGGCTACACCTTC.

CDR3 sequence (DNA): TGTGCCAGCAGCTCCCCGACAGGGGGTCCCTACGAGCAGTACTTC. As protein: CASSSPTGGPYEQYF. The chain joins TRBV5-4 to TRBJ2-7, with 9 bases lining up with TRBD1. The germline V gene has CDR1 SGHNT and CDR2 YYREEE (reference sequence). The CDR3 length is 15 residues. The V and J ends lost 3 bases and 2 bases, in that order; junction bases with no gene match: 6.

This clone was seen more than once but under ten times. The chain links TRBV19 to TRBJ1-2, with D possibly matching TRBD1 (5 bases). Germline CDR1 is LNHDA and CDR2 is SQIVND (reference sequence). This CDR3 spans 18 amino acids. V was trimmed by 6 bases and J by 0 bases, leaving 23 bases between them. CDR3 nucleotides: TGTGCCAGTAGGAAGTTTGTTGAGACAGCTTCATCTAACTATGGCTACACCTTC. As protein: CASRKFVETASSNYGYTF.

The chain links TRBV30 to TRBJ1-1; D is unclear. Germline CDR1 is GTSNPN and CDR2 is SVGIG (reference sequence). Trimming took 0 bases from V and 7 from J, leaving 6 bases between them. This CDR3 region has 11 residues. The CDR3 protein is CAWSVNGEAFF. In DNA form, the CDR3 reads TGTGCCTGGAGTGTAAACGGTGAAGCTTTCTTT. The full variable domain, in which reference TRBV30 and TRBJ1-1 provide the parts outside the CDR3, is SQTIHQWPATLVQPVGSPLSLECTVEGTSNPNLYWYRQAAGRGLQLLFYSVGIGQISSEVPQNLSASRPQDRQFILSSKKLLLSDSGFYLCAWSVNGEAFFGQGTRLTVV.

The chain links TRBV5-1 to TRBJ1-4; TRBD1 might be the D (6 bases). Deletions cut 4 bases from V and 7 bases from J, with 14 bases between. This CDR3 has 14 amino acids. Germline V gene lookup returns CDR1 SGHRS and CDR2 YFSETQ. In DNA, the CDR3 is TGCGCCAGCAGCCTGACAGGTATTGGTGAAAAACTGTTTTTT. Amino acid sequence: CASSLTGIGEKLFF.